The 9 T cell receptor beta chains below were found in one sample sequenced in a study of blood T cell repertoires in COVID-19. Assay: immunoSEQ multiplex PCR; the TCRdb copy retains only in-frame clones and omits some. The table has around 300,000 clones, over 85% seen once. Sequenced sample: PBMCs or T cells enriched from blood (not recorded which). These receptors all come from a woman in her thirties who had recovered from COVID-19.

The genes are TRBV6-6 and TRBJ1-2; 9 nucleotides match TRBD1. The CDR3 is 15 residues long. The ends lost 8 bases at V and 1 base at J; junction bases unmatched: 8. Per germline, CDR1 MNHNY and CDR2 SVGAGI (reference sequence). The CDR3 loop is CASGNPGQGNYGYTF. As DNA, the CDR3 is TGTGCCAGCGGAAATCCGGGACAGGGTAACTATGGCTACACCTTC.

The chain is built from TRBV29-1 and TRBJ1-1; the D is unclear. Germline CDR1 reads SQVTM; CDR2 reads ANQGSEA. The CDR3 loop spans 12 amino acids. V was trimmed by 1 base and J by 3 bases, leaving 6 bases between them. CDR3 amino acids: CSVEGTYTEAFF. The CDR3 coding sequence is TGCAGCGTTGAAGGGACTTACACTGAAGCTTTCTTT.

The gene calls are TRBV9 and TRBJ2-2, with 13 nucleotides matching TRBD2. J was trimmed by 3 bases and V by 3 bases; bases with no gene match: 8. This CDR3 is 18 amino acids long. Germline V gene lookup returns CDR1 SGDLS and CDR2 YYNGEE. The CDR3 nucleotides read TGTGCCAGCAGCGGACCGGGACTAGCGGGACGGGACACCGGGGAGCTGTTTTTT. Encoded protein: CASSGPGLAGRDTGELFF.

The chain combines TRBV18 with TRBJ1-3; D perhaps matches TRBD1 (6 bases). The CDR3 runs to 14 residues. Trimming stripped 3 bases from V and 4 bases from J, with 10 bases between. Germline lookup yields CDR1 KGHSH and CDR2 LQKENI. The DNA for the CDR3 is TGTGCCAGCTCACCGGACAGTTTAGGAAACACCATATATTTT. Translated, it gives CASSPDSLGNTIYF. The entire variable domain, with the rest obtained from reference TRBV18 and TRBJ1-3, is as follows: NAGVMQNPRHLVRRRGQEARLRCSPMKGHSHVYWYRQLPEEGLKFMVYLQKENIIDESGMPKERFSAEFPKEGPSILRIQQVVRGDSAAYFCASSPDSLGNTIYFGEGSWLTVV.

The chain combines TRBV5-1 with TRBJ2-2; 8 nucleotides align to TRBD2. The germline V gene encodes CDR1 SGHRS and CDR2 YFSETQ. This CDR3 spans 16 amino acids. The junction had 8 bases not matched to a gene; V was cut back by 3 bases and J by 4 bases. The CDR3 DNA follows: TGCGCCAGCAGCTACGGTGGTAGCGGGGTCACCGGGGAGCTGTTTTTT. Its translation is CASSYGGSGVTGELFF.

V usage is TRBV5-6 and J usage is TRBJ1-5, with D maybe TRBD1 (6 bases). Trimming stripped 2 bases from V and 7 bases from J, with 22 bases between. This CDR3 comprises 17 residues. CDR1 SGHDT and CDR2 YYEEEE come from the germline V gene. The CDR3 DNA reads as TGTGCCAGCAGCTTTGGGACCGACTCTACAGGGATGCAGCCCCAGCATTTT. It translates to CASSFGTDSTGMQPQHF.

This sequence joins TRBV18 and TRBJ2-5, with 11 bases that match TRBD2. From germline, CDR1 is KGHSH and CDR2 LQKENI. Unmatched junction bases numbered 8, after V lost 3 bases and J lost 5 bases. CDR3 length: 16 amino acids. The CDR3 here is CASSPPGPSGRETQYF. The DNA for the CDR3 is TGTGCCAGCTCACCCCCCGGACCTAGCGGGAGGGAGACCCAGTACTTC.

CDR3 DNA sequence: TGTGCCACCAGCAGAGTTGGCAGGGCCGCTCACGAGCAGTACTTC. Protein: CATSRVGRAAHEQYF. The gene calls are TRBV15 and TRBJ2-7; tentatively, D is TRBD1 (5 bases). V was pared by 1 base and J by 5 bases, with 15 bases between. Germline V CDR1 and CDR2: LNHNV, YYDKDF (reference sequence). The CDR3 extends over 15 amino acids.

V is TRBV10-3 and J is TRBJ2-1; a possible D gene is TRBD1 (7 bases). Germline values: CDR1 ENHRY, CDR2 SYGVKD. V was pared by 6 bases and J by 4 bases, with 13 bases between. This CDR3 spans 14 amino acids. This chain's CDR3 is CAISMEGAYNEQFF. The CDR3 bases are TGTGCCATCAGCATGGAGGGGGCGTACAATGAGCAGTTCTTC.